This T cell receptor (beta chain) originates from a study of blood T cells in healthy people across ages. General study results and limits: A conclusive naive versus antigen-experienced comparison was prevented by the unsorted PBMCs. A greater number of naive CD4+ cells and higher diversity distinguished long-lived donors from aged donors.

In regard to this clonotype: Its antigen is undetermined.

Germline CDR1 is MNHEY and CDR2 is SVGEGT. Between the trimmed V and J ends, which lost 5 bases and 4 bases, there was a span of 17 bases. This CDR3 is 15 amino acids long. Together with a sample-barcoded 5' primer, a J-beta primer mix was included in a second PCR lasting about 7 to 12 cycles. Each TCR beta cDNA got a 12-nucleotide random molecular identifier. All samples gave at least 2.5 million CDR3-containing paired-end reads. TCRdb re-called the 5' RACE reads with MiXCR, one entry per CDR3 protein. Among about 1,000,000 distinct CDR3 sequences listed, 40% to 45% were seen once. The chain links TRBV6-2 or TRBV6-3 to TRBJ1-1; the D gene is possibly TRBD1 (6 bases). The TCR sequence derives from a woman in her fifties or sixties in good health. Sequenced material: blood. The CDR3 DNA reads as TGTGCCAGCAGTACCATTTTACAGGGACCCACTGAAGCTTTCTTT. It specifies CASSTILQGPTEAFF.